This T cell receptor beta chain was sequenced during a study of blood T cells in healthy people across ages. Alongside a J-beta primer mix, a sample-barcoded 5' primer served in a second PCR lasting roughly 7 to 11 cycles. Each CDR3 protein is one row after TCRdb ran MiXCR on the 5' RACE reads. The sample consists of 750,000 to 950,000 distinct CDR3 sequences, 53% of them appearing once. The origin of this receptor is a man older than 75 in good health. The sequencing input was blood.

CDR3 in amino acids: CASRPGESYGYTF. CDR3 nucleotides: TGTGCCAGCAGACCGGGAGAATCCTATGGCTACACCTTC. This sequence joins TRBV9 and TRBJ1-2; D gene uncertain. In germline, CDR1 is SGDLS, CDR2 YYNGEE. The V end lost 5 bases, the J end lost 4 bases, and 12 bases lay between the germline ends. The CDR3 has 13 residues.